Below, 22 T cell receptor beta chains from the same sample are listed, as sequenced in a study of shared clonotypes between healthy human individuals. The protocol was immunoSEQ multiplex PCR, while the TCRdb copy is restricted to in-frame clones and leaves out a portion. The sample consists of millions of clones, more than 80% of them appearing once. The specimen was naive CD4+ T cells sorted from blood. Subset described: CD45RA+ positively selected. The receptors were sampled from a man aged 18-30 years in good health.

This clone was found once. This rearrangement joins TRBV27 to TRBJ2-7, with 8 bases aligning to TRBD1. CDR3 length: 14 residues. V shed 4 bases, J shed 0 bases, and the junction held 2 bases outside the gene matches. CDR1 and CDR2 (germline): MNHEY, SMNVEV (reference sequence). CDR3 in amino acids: CASSSDRGSYEQYF. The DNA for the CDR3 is TGTGCCAGCAGTTCAGACAGGGGCTCCTACGAGCAGTACTTC.

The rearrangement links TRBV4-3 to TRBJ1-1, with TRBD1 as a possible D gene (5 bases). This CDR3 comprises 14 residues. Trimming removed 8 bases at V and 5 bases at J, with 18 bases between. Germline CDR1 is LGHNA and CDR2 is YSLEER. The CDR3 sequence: CASCPGTDGTEAFF. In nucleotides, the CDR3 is TGCGCCAGCTGCCCGGGGACGGATGGGACTGAAGCTTTCTTT.

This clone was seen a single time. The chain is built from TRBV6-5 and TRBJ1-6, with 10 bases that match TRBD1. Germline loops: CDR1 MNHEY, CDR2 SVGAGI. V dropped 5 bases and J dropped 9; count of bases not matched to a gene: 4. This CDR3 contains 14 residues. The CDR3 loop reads CASSRDRGSSPLHF. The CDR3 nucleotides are TGTGCCAGCAGTCGGGACAGGGGAAGTTCACCCCTCCACTTT.

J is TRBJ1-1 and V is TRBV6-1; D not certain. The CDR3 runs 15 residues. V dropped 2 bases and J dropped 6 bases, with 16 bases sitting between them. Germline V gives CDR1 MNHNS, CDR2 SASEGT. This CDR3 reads CASSEFRNPGAEAFF. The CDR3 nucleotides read TGTGCCAGCAGTGAATTTCGGAACCCTGGGGCTGAAGCTTTCTTT.

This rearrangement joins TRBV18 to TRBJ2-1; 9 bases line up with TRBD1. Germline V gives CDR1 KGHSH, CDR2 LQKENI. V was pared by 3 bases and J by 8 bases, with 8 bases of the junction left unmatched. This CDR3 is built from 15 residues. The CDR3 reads CASSPRDRALYEQFF. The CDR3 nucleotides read TGTGCCAGCTCACCCCGGGACAGGGCTCTCTATGAGCAGTTCTTC. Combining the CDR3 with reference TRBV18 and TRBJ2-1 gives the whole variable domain NAGVMQNPRHLVRRRGQEARLRCSPMKGHSHVYWYRQLPEEGLKFMVYLQKENIIDESGMPKERFSAEFPKEGPSILRIQQVVRGDSAAYFCASSPRDRALYEQFFGPGTRLTVL.

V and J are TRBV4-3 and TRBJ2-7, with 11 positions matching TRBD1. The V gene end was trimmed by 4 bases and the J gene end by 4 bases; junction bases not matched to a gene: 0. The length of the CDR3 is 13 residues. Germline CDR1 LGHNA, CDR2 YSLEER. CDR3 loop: CASSRDRGYEQYF. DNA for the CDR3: TGCGCCAGCAGCCGGGACAGGGGGTACGAGCAGTACTTC.

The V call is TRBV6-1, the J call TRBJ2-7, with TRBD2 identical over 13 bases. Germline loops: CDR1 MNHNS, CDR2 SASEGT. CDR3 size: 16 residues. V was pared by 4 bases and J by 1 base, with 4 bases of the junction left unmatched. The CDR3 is CASSGGTSGASYEQYF. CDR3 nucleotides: TGTGCCAGCAGTGGTGGGACTAGCGGGGCGTCCTACGAGCAGTACTTC.

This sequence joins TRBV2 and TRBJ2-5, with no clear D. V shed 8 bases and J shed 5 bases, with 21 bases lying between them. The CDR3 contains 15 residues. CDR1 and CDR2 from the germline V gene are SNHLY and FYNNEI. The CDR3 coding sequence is TGTGCCAGCCTCAAGGAGCTTGTAGGGATGGAGACCCAGTACTTC. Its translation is CASLKELVGMETQYF.

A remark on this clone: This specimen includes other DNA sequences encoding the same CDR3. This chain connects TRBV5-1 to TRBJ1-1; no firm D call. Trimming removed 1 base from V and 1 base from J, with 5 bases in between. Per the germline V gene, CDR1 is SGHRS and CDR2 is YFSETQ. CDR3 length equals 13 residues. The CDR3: CASSLPPNTEAFF. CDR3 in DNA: TGCGCCAGCAGCTTGCCACCGAACACTGAAGCTTTCTTT.

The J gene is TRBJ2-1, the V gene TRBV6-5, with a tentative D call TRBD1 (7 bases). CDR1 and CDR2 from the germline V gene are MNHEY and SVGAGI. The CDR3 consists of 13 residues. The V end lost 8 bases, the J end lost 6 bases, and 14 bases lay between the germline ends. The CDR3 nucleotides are TGTGCCAGCGCTCAGGGGGGTAGCAATGAGCAGTTCTTC. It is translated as CASAQGGSNEQFF.

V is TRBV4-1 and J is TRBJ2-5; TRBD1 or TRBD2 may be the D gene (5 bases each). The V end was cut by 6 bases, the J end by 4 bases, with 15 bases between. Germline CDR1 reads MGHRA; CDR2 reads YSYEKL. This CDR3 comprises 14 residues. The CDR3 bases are TGCGCCAGCAGTCGTCAGGGAGTCGGAGAGACCCAGTACTTC. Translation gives CASSRQGVGETQYF.

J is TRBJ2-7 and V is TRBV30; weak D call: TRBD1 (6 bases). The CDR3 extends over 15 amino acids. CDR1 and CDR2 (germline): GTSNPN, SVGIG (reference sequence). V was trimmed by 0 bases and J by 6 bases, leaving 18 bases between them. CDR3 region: CAWSVGAPQGSEQYF. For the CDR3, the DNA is TGTGCCTGGAGTGTCGGGGCGCCACAGGGCAGCGAGCAGTACTTC.

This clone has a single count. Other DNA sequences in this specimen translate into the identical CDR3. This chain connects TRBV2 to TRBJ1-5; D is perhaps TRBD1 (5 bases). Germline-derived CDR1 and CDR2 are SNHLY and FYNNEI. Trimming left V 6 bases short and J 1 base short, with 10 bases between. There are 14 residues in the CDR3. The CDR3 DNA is TGTGCCAGCAGAGGCGACAGAAGCAATCAGCCCCAGCATTTT. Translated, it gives CASRGDRSNQPQHF.

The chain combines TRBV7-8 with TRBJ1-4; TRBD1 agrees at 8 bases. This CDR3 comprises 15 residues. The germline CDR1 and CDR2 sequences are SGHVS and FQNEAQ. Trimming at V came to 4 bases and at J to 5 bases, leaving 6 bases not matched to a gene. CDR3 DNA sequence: TGTGCCAGCAGCTGGTACAGGGGGGGGAATGAAAAACTGTTTTTT. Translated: CASSWYRGGNEKLFF.

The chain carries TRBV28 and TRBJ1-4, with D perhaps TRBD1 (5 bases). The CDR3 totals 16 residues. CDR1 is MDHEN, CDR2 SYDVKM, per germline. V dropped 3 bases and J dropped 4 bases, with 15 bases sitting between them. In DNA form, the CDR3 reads TGTGCCAGCAGTTTGGGTGGGGCGACAGTTAATGAAAAACTGTTTTTT. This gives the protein CASSLGGATVNEKLFF.

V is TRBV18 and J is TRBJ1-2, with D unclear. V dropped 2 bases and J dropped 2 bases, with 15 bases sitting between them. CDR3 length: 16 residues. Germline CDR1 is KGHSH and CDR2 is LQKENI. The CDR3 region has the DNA TGTGCCAGCTCACCAAACCAACCGTATCTAAACTATGGCTACACCTTC. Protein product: CASSPNQPYLNYGYTF.

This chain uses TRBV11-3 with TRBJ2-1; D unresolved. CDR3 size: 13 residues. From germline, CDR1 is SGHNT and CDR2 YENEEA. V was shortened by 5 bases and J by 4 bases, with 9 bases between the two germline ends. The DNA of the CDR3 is TGTGCCAGCAGCCTATGGCCGTACAATGAGCAGTTCTTC. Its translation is CASSLWPYNEQFF.

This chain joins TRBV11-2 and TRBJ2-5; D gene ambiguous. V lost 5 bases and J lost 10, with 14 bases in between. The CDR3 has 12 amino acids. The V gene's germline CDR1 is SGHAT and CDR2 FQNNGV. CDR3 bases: TGTGCCAGCAGCGCGAATAAAGGTGTCCAGTACTTC. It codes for CASSANKGVQYF.

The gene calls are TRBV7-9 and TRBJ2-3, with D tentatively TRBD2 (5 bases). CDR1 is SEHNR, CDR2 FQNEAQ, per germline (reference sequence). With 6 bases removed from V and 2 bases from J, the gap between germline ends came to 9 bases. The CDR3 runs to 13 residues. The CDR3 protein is CASSRGYTDTQYF. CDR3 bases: TGTGCCAGCAGTCGCGGGTACACAGATACGCAGTATTTT.

The CDR3 here is CASSSDNGYEQYF. CDR3 bases: TGTGCCAGCAGCTCAGACAACGGCTACGAGCAGTACTTC. This chain links TRBV7-6 with TRBJ2-7; D is ambiguous. V dropped 4 bases and J dropped 3 bases, with 10 bases sitting between them. Germline CDR1 is SGHVS and CDR2 is FNYEAQ. This CDR3 is built from 13 residues.

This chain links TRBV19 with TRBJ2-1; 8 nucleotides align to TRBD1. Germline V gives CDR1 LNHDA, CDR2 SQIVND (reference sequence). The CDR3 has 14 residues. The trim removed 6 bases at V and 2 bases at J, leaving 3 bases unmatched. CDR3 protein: CASRDRETYNEQFF. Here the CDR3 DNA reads TGTGCCAGTAGGGACAGGGAAACCTACAATGAGCAGTTCTTC.

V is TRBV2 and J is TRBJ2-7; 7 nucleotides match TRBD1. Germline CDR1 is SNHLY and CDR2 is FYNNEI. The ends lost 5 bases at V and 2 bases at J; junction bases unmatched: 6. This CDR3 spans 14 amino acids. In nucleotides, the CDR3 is TGTGCCAGCAGTCCACAGGGGCCCCCCTACGAGCAGTACTTC. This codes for CASSPQGPPYEQYF.